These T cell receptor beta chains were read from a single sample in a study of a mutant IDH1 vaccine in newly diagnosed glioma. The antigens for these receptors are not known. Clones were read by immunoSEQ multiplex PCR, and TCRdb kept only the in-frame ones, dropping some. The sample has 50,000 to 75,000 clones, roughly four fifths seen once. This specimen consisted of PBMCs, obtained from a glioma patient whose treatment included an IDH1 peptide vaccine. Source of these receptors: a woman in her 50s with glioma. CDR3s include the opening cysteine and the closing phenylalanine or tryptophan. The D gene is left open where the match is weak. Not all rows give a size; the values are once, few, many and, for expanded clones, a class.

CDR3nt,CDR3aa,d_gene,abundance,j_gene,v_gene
TGTGCCAGCAGTCGGGGGGTCCAAGAGACCCAGTACTTC,CASSRGVQETQYF,TRBD2,-,TRBJ2-5,TRBV6-5
TGTGCCACCAGCAGACAGGTCGGTCAGCCCCAGCATTTT,CATSRQVGQPQHF,-,-,TRBJ1-5,TRBV15
TGTGCCATCAGTGATGATCTCCAGAAAGCAACTAATGAAAAACTGTTTTTT,CAISDDLQKATNEKLFF,-,few,TRBJ1-4,TRBV10-3
TGCGCCAGCAGCTTTGGAGACAGCACAGATACGCAGTATTTT,CASSFGDSTDTQYF,-,-,TRBJ2-3,TRBV5-1
TGTGCCTGGAGGGAACCGGTTGAGGGGCATAACTATGGCTACACCTTC,CAWREPVEGHNYGYTF,-,few,TRBJ1-2,TRBV30
TGTGCCAGCAGCTTGGCAGCGGGGGTCCAAGAGACCCAGTACTTC,CASSLAAGVQETQYF,TRBD2,-,TRBJ2-5,TRBV5-8
TGTGCCAGCAGCTTGCGCCGGACAGCAAACACAGATACGCAGTATTTT,CASSLRRTANTDTQYF,-,-,TRBJ2-3,TRBV5-6
TGTGCCAGCAGCCTACAGGTCTCTGGAAACACCATATATTTT,CASSLQVSGNTIYF,-,-,TRBJ1-3,TRBV7-2
TGCGCCAGCAGCCAAGATGGGTTGGGGACTGAAGCTTTCTTT,CASSQDGLGTEAFF,-,few,TRBJ1-1,TRBV4-3
TGTGCCAGTAGCCCGTTCGGAGGGGGGTACAATGAGCAGTTCTTC,CASSPFGGGYNEQFF,-,few,TRBJ2-1,TRBV19
TGTGCCAGCAGCTTAATGAGCGGGGGTCCTGGCTACACCTTC,CASSLMSGGPGYTF,-,-,TRBJ1-2,TRBV11-3
TGCAGTTCTTGTGCAGGGAATCAGCCCCAGCATTTT,CSSCAGNQPQHF,-,once,TRBJ1-5,TRBV29-1
TGTGCCAGCAGCCATAGGACAGGAACTAAATCGAACACTGAAGCTTTCTTT,CASSHRTGTKSNTEAFF,TRBD1,-,TRBJ1-1,TRBV5-6
TGTGCCAGCAGCTTAGCGGTGGGTTTTAGGGACAGACAGTACTTC,CASSLAVGFRDRQYF,TRBD1,-,TRBJ2-7,TRBV7-2
TGTGCCAGCAGTTACGAGGGGAATCAGCCCCAGCATTTT,CASSYEGNQPQHF,-,few,TRBJ1-5,TRBV6-5
TGCGCCAGCAGCTTGGCGGTTGACGGGGTCCCGCAGTATTTT,CASSLAVDGVPQYF,-,-,TRBJ2-3,TRBV5-1
TGTGCCAGCAGCCAAAGTAACGGTGGGCGGAGGGATTTT,CASSQSNGGRRDF,-,-,TRBJ1-3,TRBV14
TGCGCCAGCAGTGACCGACAGAGAATGAACACTGAAGCTTTCTTT,CASSDRQRMNTEAFF,-,-,TRBJ1-1,TRBV10-2
TGTGCCAGCAGCTCATCCCCGGGACAGGTTGCGGCTTTCTTT,CASSSSPGQVAAFF,TRBD1,-,TRBJ1-1,TRBV5-5
TGTGCCAGTAGTACCCCCCTACTAGCGAGTTCCTCCTCTGGGGCCAACGTCCTGACTTTC,CASSTPLLASSSSGANVLTF,TRBD2,-,TRBJ2-6,TRBV19
TGTGCCAGCAGCGTGCAGGGGAAGGATCAGCCCCAGCATTTT,CASSVQGKDQPQHF,-,few,TRBJ1-5,TRBV9
TGTGCCAGCAGCTTAAGCAGAAAGACTGAAGCTTTCTTT,CASSLSRKTEAFF,-,few,TRBJ1-1,TRBV11-1
TGCGCCAGCAGCGTGCGACAGGGGGCCCCGAGCACTGAAGCTTTCTTT,CASSVRQGAPSTEAFF,TRBD1,-,TRBJ1-1,TRBV5-1
TGCGCCAGCAGCTTGGCGGGACAGACCTACGAGCAGTACTTC,CASSLAGQTYEQYF,TRBD1,-,TRBJ2-7,TRBV5-1
TGTGCCAGGACTTCAGGGGGGCGAGTCACCGGGGAGCTGTTTTTT,CARTSGGRVTGELFF,-,-,TRBJ2-2,TRBV2
TGTGCCAGCAGTGAAAGGGCGGACTATGGCTACACCTTC,CASSERADYGYTF,-,-,TRBJ1-2,TRBV6-4
TGTGCCAGCACCAAATTGGGGCAGGGGATAGCCAAAAACATTCAGTACTTC,CASTKLGQGIAKNIQYF,-,-,TRBJ2-4,TRBV27
TGTGCCAGCAGCGCTACGACAGGGGGCTATGAGCAGTTCTTC,CASSATTGGYEQFF,TRBD1,-,TRBJ2-1,TRBV7-2
TGCGCCAGCAGCCTTATAGGGACAGGGGGATCTGGGGCCAACGTCCTGACTTTC,CASSLIGTGGSGANVLTF,TRBD1,-,TRBJ2-6,TRBV4-3
TGTGCCAGCAGCTTAGTGGGGAACACTGAAGCTTTCTTT,CASSLVGNTEAFF,-,-,TRBJ1-1,TRBV7-2
TGTGCCAGCAGCCGCCGGGGGACGGTGGAGGTTAGCACCATATATTTT,CASSRRGTVEVSTIYF,-,-,TRBJ1-3,TRBV7-9
TGTGCCAGCTGCGAATGGGGACAAAGTACCGGGGAGCTGTTTTTT,CASCEWGQSTGELFF,-,-,TRBJ2-2,TRBV6-5
TGTGCCAGCAGTGAAGCCCCGGGGGGACAGGGGGCCTACGAGCAGTACTTC,CASSEAPGGQGAYEQYF,TRBD1,-,TRBJ2-7,TRBV6-1